Sequencing of this TCR beta chain was carried out in a study of breast tumors, draining lymph nodes, adjacent tissues. Regarding the study as a whole: Data fit most tumor T cells coming from lymph node, expanding in tumor. Tumor and nontumor repertoires were significantly more similar in luminal-like than in basal-like breast cancer. Tumor repertoires ranked between lymph nodes and nontumor tissue in diversity, with V and J gene preferences.

A word on this clonotype: Antigen specificity is unknown.

The CDR3 runs 17 residues. The ends lost 7 bases at V and 2 bases at J; junction bases unmatched: 7. The lymph nodes were axillary draining lymph nodes from breast cancer patients. MiXCR, run by TCRdb on the multiplex PCR reads, gives a single entry per CDR3 protein. The repertoire holds under 350,000 distinct CDR3 sequences, with under 35% as singletons. This chain uses TRBV12-3 or TRBV12-4 with TRBJ2-3; TRBD2 aligns across 15 bases. Sequencing was carried out using axillary lymph node tissue. This TCR was recovered from a female donor with breast cancer. Some clones in this sample may be carry-over from other donors' samples. CDR3 DNA sequence: TGTGCCAGCATCCCCGGACTAGCGGGAGGGAACACAGATACGCAGTATTTT. Protein: CASIPGLAGGNTDTQYF.